The subject of this entry is one T cell receptor beta chain. The run of the v3.0 immunoSEQ assay was at survey level. TCRdb keeps only in-frame clones here, not all; method: immunoSEQ multiplex PCR. The sample holds 19,000 or so clones, more than 70% seen once. The germline V gene has CDR1 SGHNT and CDR2 YYREEE (reference sequence). The length of the CDR3 is 17 residues. The V and J ends lost 5 bases and 0 bases respectively, with 17 bases between them. The source of the sample is a study of long-term antiretroviral therapy in people with HIV. V usage is TRBV5-4 and J usage is TRBJ2-2; D is possibly TRBD1 or TRBD2 (5 bases each). The clonotype comes from a woman aged 40 to 50 with HIV. The material was unsorted PBMCs, obtained at the start of antiretroviral therapy, before treatment. The CDR3 here is CASSSGTSLANTGELFF. CDR3 nucleotides: TGTGCCAGCAGTTCAGGGACGTCTTTAGCGAACACCGGGGAGCTGTTTTTT.